A selection of T cell receptor beta chains follows, all from one sample in a study of T cell changes during pregnancy in multiple sclerosis. The repertoire was sequenced with immunoSEQ multiplex PCR; TCRdb's copy has only in-frame clones and lacks some. The sample includes roughly 50,000 clones, 80% to 95% of them seen just once. The sample in question was CD4+ T cells from peripheral blood mononuclear cells, obtained in the third trimester of pregnancy. The receptors originated from a female donor with multiple sclerosis, enrolled in a pregnancy study. Both conserved end residues are part of each CDR3. A D gene is named only where the DNA matches it firmly. Clone size is given for some rows only: seen once, a few or many times, or a class if the clone is expanded.

NA	TRBV30	TRBJ1-2	NA	TGTGCCTGGAAGCGGGGGGGTGGCTACACCTTC	CAWKRGGGYTF
NA	TRBV7-3	TRBJ2-2	NA	TGTGCCAGCAGCCTAGGGGGAACCGGGGAGCTGTTTTTT	CASSLGGTGELFF
NA	TRBV6-1	TRBJ2-1	NA	TGTGCCAGCAAGCAGGGGCTCTACAATGAGCAGTTCTTC	CASKQGLYNEQFF
NA	TRBV7-3	TRBJ1-3	NA	TGTGCCAGCAGCCGCGGGACGGGGGGCGCGGAAGGAAACACCATATATTTT	CASSRGTGGAEGNTIYF
NA	TRBV11-2	TRBJ1-6	NA	TGTGCCAGCAGCAGACAACAGGGTGGCAATTCACCCCTCCACTTT	CASSRQQGGNSPLHF
NA	TRBV5-1	TRBJ1-6	TRBD1	TGCGCCAGCAGCTTGACAGGGGACACGCGTTCACCCCTCCACTTT	CASSLTGDTRSPLHF
NA	TRBV6-5	TRBJ1-1	NA	TGTGCCAGCAGTTACACCGAAGGGGGGAACACTGAAGCTTTCTTT	CASSYTEGGNTEAFF
NA	TRBV30	TRBJ1-1	NA	TGTGCCTGGAGGACAGATTTTGACACTGAAGCTTTCTTT	CAWRTDFDTEAFF
once	TRBV9	TRBJ2-1	NA	TGTGCCAGCAGCGCCTCACAGTACCCCTACAATGAGCAGTTCTTC	CASSASQYPYNEQFF
NA	TRBV30	TRBJ2-1	TRBD2	TGTGCCTGGAGTACCTCCTTCGCCGGGACTAGCGGGAACAATGAGCAGTTCTTC	CAWSTSFAGTSGNNEQFF
NA	TRBV9	TRBJ2-5	TRBD1	TGTGCCAGCAGCGTAGCGGGACAGGGGATGATGCGAGAGACCCAGTACTTC	CASSVAGQGMMRETQYF
NA	TRBV30	TRBJ1-5	NA	TGTGCCTGGAGTCCTTTGACTGATAATCAGCCCCAGCATTTT	CAWSPLTDNQPQHF
NA	TRBV30	TRBJ1-4	NA	TGTGCCTGGAGTGTACGACAGTTTAATGAAAAACTGTTTTTT	CAWSVRQFNEKLFF
NA	TRBV9	TRBJ1-5	TRBD1	TGTGCCAGCAGCGTAGAGGGACAGGGCAATCAGCCCCAGCATTTT	CASSVEGQGNQPQHF
NA	TRBV25-1	TRBJ2-4	TRBD2	TGTGCCAGCAGTGGGACTAGCGGGGGCCCTTGGAACATTCAGTACTTC	CASSGTSGGPWNIQYF